The 32 T cell receptor beta chains presented below share a single source sample, sequenced in a study of T-cell memory formation after mild COVID-19. TCRdb redid the calling of the 5' RACE reads with MiXCR, one entry per CDR3 protein. There are about 400,000 distinct CDR3 sequences in the sample; roughly a quarter occur only once, and around 9.5% lies in the top ten. The sequencing input was PBMCs or a T cell subset sorted from them (not recorded which). Every receptor here comes from an adult woman who had mild COVID-19 (a few samples of this study predate the infection). Cell type and time point are not known.

This chain uses TRBV2 with TRBJ2-7, with 8 bases fitting TRBD2. Germline V CDR1 and CDR2: SNHLY, FYNNEI. This CDR3 is 14 amino acids long. Losses at the gene ends were 6 bases for V and 0 bases for J; bases not matched to a gene: 4. Here the CDR3 reads CASSPGGLSYEQYF. DNA of the CDR3: TGTGCCAGCAGCCCGGGGGGGCTCTCCTACGAGCAGTACTTC.

The gene calls are TRBV11-3 and TRBJ2-7; tentatively, D is TRBD2 (6 bases). Germline values: CDR1 SGHNT, CDR2 YENEEA. Trimming pared 6 bases from V and 6 bases from J, leaving 15 bases between. The CDR3 extends over 13 amino acids. The CDR3 spells CASRTGTRGEQYF. Written as DNA, the CDR3 is TGTGCCAGCAGAACCGGGACTCGGGGCGAGCAGTACTTC.

This clonotype was counted a few times. This chain joins TRBV20-1 and TRBJ2-7, with 12 nucleotides matching TRBD1. Losses at the gene ends were 6 bases for V and 7 bases for J; bases not matched to a gene: 19. Germline CDR1 is DFQATT and CDR2 is SNEGSKA (reference sequence). The CDR3 is made up of 17 amino acids. This CDR3 reads CSAGAGTGGHGRAEQYF. The CDR3, as DNA: TGCAGTGCCGGCGCCGGGACAGGGGGCCACGGCCGGGCAGAGCAGTACTTC.

This CDR3 is CASEAGTGSGEQYF. CDR3 nucleotide sequence: TGTGCCAGCGAAGCCGGGACAGGGAGTGGGGAGCAGTACTTC. V gene TRBV5-5 combines with J gene TRBJ2-7; TRBD1 aligns across 9 bases. CDR1 SGHKS and CDR2 YYEKEE come from the germline V gene (reference sequence). The ends lost 7 bases at V and 7 bases at J; junction bases unmatched: 12. The CDR3 runs 14 residues.

The CDR3 DNA is TGTGCCAGCAGCTCCCCGGAAAGCACAGATACGCAGTATTTT. Its translation is CASSSPESTDTQYF. The gene calls are TRBV7-2 and TRBJ2-3, with unresolved D. V lost 4 bases to trimming and J lost 0 bases, with 8 bases between them. This CDR3 is built from 14 residues. In germline, CDR1 is SGHTA, CDR2 FQGNSA.

The J gene is TRBJ2-5, the V gene TRBV20-1, with D possibly TRBD2 on 6 matching bases. The CDR3 is 14 amino acids. Trimming took off 5 bases at V and 0 bases at J, with 13 bases between the two ends. The germline CDR1 and CDR2 sequences are DFQATT and SNEGSKA (reference sequence). CDR3 sequence: CSAQTSRNQETQYF. In DNA form, the CDR3 reads TGCAGTGCTCAAACTAGCCGCAACCAAGAGACCCAGTACTTC.

This clonotype has more than one count but fewer than ten. The chain uses TRBV2 and TRBJ2-3; D is perhaps TRBD1 or TRBD2 (5 bases each). The CDR3 runs 14 residues. V lost 5 bases, J lost 3 bases, and 12 bases lay in between. Germline V gives CDR1 SNHLY, CDR2 FYNNEI. The CDR3 reads CASSTGRKTDTQYF. The CDR3 region has the DNA TGTGCCAGCAGTACGGGACGAAAGACAGATACGCAGTATTTT. Looking up the rest from reference TRBV2 and TRBJ2-3 gives the full variable domain: EPEVTQTPSHQVTQMGQEVILRCVPISNHLYFYWYRQILGQKVEFLVSFYNNEISEKSEIFDDQFSVERPDGSNFTLKIRSTKLEDSAMYFCASSTGRKTDTQYFGPGTRLTVL.

Ten or more counts support this clonotype. V is TRBV9 and J is TRBJ1-2; D possibly corresponds to TRBD1 (5 bases). Germline V gene lookup returns CDR1 SGDLS and CDR2 YYNGEE. V shed 3 bases and J shed 0 bases, with 12 bases lying between them. The CDR3 runs to 15 residues. The CDR3 nucleotides are TGTGCCAGCAGCGAGGGGACGCTTGCTAACTATGGCTACACCTTC. This encodes CASSEGTLANYGYTF. The whole variable domain, filled in from reference TRBV9 and TRBJ1-2, reads DSGVTQTPKHLITATGQRVTLRCSPRSGDLSVYWYQQSLDQGLQFLIQYYNGEERAKGNILERFSAQQFPDLHSELNLSSLELGDSALYFCASSEGTLANYGYTFGSGTRLTVV.

This clonotype was counted between two and nine times. The chain carries TRBV7-2 and TRBJ2-1, with 9 bases aligning to TRBD2. There are 17 residues in the CDR3. CDR1 and CDR2 from the germline V gene are SGHTA and FQGNSA. J gave up 4 bases and V 3 bases, and 10 bases lay outside the gene matches. Written as DNA, the CDR3 is TGTGCCAGCAGCTTGGGCGTTGGACTAGCGACATACAATGAGCAGTTCTTC. Its protein product is CASSLGVGLATYNEQFF.

This clonotype appeared a few times. This chain joins TRBV5-6 and TRBJ2-3; no firm D call. V lost 4 bases and J lost 4, with 10 bases in between. Germline-derived CDR1 and CDR2 are SGHDT and YYEEEE. The CDR3 is 13 residues long. The CDR3 DNA is TGTGCCAGCAGCGCGGCGTTCGCAGATACGCAGTATTTT. It yields the protein CASSAAFADTQYF.

CDR3 in amino acids: CASSYSTGGGYEQYF. The CDR3 bases are TGTGCCAGCAGTTACTCGACAGGGGGCGGTTACGAGCAGTACTTC. The rearrangement uses TRBV6-2 or TRBV6-3 and TRBJ2-7, with 10 bases that match TRBD1. This CDR3 region has 15 residues. Germline V gene lookup returns CDR1 MNHEY and CDR2 SVGEGT. V shed 0 bases, J shed 4 bases, and the junction held 3 bases outside the gene matches.

This clonotype was counted a few times. CDR3 region: CASSFLQGGLDTEAFF. The CDR3 coding sequence is TGTGCCAGCAGCTTTCTACAGGGGGGATTGGACACTGAAGCTTTCTTT. The V and J genes are TRBV7-9 and TRBJ1-1; 8 bases line up with TRBD1. The CDR3 totals 16 residues. Germline-derived CDR1 and CDR2 are SEHNR and FQNEAQ (reference sequence). The trim removed 3 bases at V and 3 bases at J, leaving 9 bases unmatched.

J is TRBJ2-3 and V is TRBV2, with 8 bases aligning to TRBD1. Germline lookup yields CDR1 SNHLY and CDR2 FYNNEI. CDR3 length equals 12 residues. The ends lost 8 bases at V and 5 bases at J; junction bases unmatched: 3. The CDR3 coding sequence is TGTGCCAGCCAGGACAGGGAAGATACGCAGTATTTT. Translation: CASQDREDTQYF.

This clonotype was detected only a few times. V is TRBV20-1 and J is TRBJ2-5; 10 bases align to TRBD2. This CDR3 is 15 amino acids long. Germline CDR1 reads DFQATT; CDR2 reads SNEGSKA (reference sequence). V lost 0 bases, J lost 5 bases, and 6 bases stayed unmatched. The CDR3 region is CSARDFTSGKETQYF. The CDR3 region has the DNA TGCAGTGCTAGAGATTTCACTAGCGGGAAGGAGACCCAGTACTTC.

The chain recombines TRBV29-1 with TRBJ1-2; D perhaps matches TRBD1 (5 bases). This CDR3 region has 18 residues. V was shortened by 4 bases and J by 0 bases, with 24 bases between the two germline ends. In germline, CDR1 is SQVTM, CDR2 ANQGSEA. The CDR3 loop is CSVVGDFTIGGANYGYTF. CDR3 in DNA: TGCAGCGTTGTAGGGGACTTTACCATTGGGGGAGCTAACTATGGCTACACCTTC.

This chain joins TRBV6-1 and TRBJ2-5; possibly TRBD2 for D (5 bases). V was trimmed by 6 bases and J by 2 bases, leaving 10 bases between them. This CDR3 contains 13 residues. In germline, CDR1 is MNHNS, CDR2 SASEGT. The CDR3 DNA reads TGTGCCAGCAGCAGGACTCAACAAGAGACCCAGTACTTC. It encodes CASSRTQQETQYF.

The chain couples TRBV6-5 to TRBJ1-6; D gene uncertain. The CDR3 has 13 amino acids. V was pared by 2 bases and J by 5 bases, with 4 bases between. Germline V gives CDR1 MNHEY, CDR2 SVGAGI. CDR3 DNA sequence: TGTGCCAGCAGTTACGCGGATAATTCACCCCTCCACTTT. This gives the protein CASSYADNSPLHF.

This clonotype was recorded a few times. The chain is built from TRBV29-1 and TRBJ2-1; TRBD2 agrees at 11 bases. After removal of 2 bases from V and 6 bases from J, the junction contained 6 bases not matched to a gene. The CDR3 loop spans 15 amino acids. Looked up from germline, CDR1 is SQVTM and CDR2 is ANQGSEA. The CDR3 sequence is CSVELGTSGGNEQFF. CDR3 sequence (DNA): TGCAGCGTTGAACTGGGGACTAGCGGTGGCAATGAGCAGTTCTTC.

This clonotype showed up just a few times. The chain joins TRBV5-1 to TRBJ2-3; the D gene could be TRBD1 or TRBD2 (5 bases each). The V gene's germline CDR1 is SGHRS and CDR2 YFSETQ. Trimming removed 4 bases at V and 0 bases at J, with 9 bases between. The CDR3 spans 14 residues. In DNA form, the CDR3 reads TGCGCCAGCAGCAACGGGGACAGCACAGATACGCAGTATTTT. This encodes CASSNGDSTDTQYF.

The chain uses TRBV4-1 and TRBJ1-1; maybe TRBD1 (6 bases). Trimming took 5 bases from V and 2 from J, leaving 15 bases between them. The CDR3 runs to 15 residues. The germline gives CDR1 MGHRA, CDR2 YSYEKL. CDR3 bases: TGCGCCAGCAGCGTCAGACTGGGGGGCAACACTGAAGCTTTCTTT. Translation: CASSVRLGGNTEAFF.

This clonotype was seen ten or more times. This chain links TRBV27 with TRBJ2-7; D gene ambiguous. V was pared by 2 bases and J by 0 bases, with 5 bases between. Germline V gives CDR1 MNHEY, CDR2 SMNVEV (reference sequence). CDR3 length: 13 amino acids. The CDR3 reads CASSLKLSYEQYF. The CDR3 DNA reads as TGTGCCAGCAGTTTAAAACTCTCCTACGAGCAGTACTTC.

The chain has TRBV10-2 and TRBJ1-5, with D perhaps TRBD1 (5 bases). CDR1 is WSHSY and CDR2 is SAAADI in the germline V gene. The CDR3 consists of 13 residues. V was trimmed by 6 bases and J by 7 bases, leaving 13 bases between them. The CDR3 loop is CASSAQGGQPQHF. The CDR3 DNA reads TGCGCCAGCAGCGCCCAGGGAGGGCAGCCCCAGCATTTT.

This clonotype was found many times. V usage is TRBV20-1 and J usage is TRBJ1-2, with D hard to call. CDR1 is DFQATT, CDR2 SNEGSKA, per germline (reference sequence). Trimming took off 0 bases at V and 4 bases at J, with 18 bases between the two ends. This CDR3 region has 16 residues. The CDR3 reads CSARDIRPRGFYGYTF. Here the CDR3 DNA reads TGCAGTGCTAGAGATATTAGGCCGAGAGGGTTCTATGGCTACACCTTC.

This clonotype was seen many times. J is TRBJ2-1 and V is TRBV7-9, with 8 nucleotides matching TRBD2. Losses at the gene ends were 5 bases for V and 1 base for J; bases not matched to a gene: 4. CDR3 size: 15 residues. Germline CDR1 SEHNR, CDR2 FQNEAQ (reference sequence). CDR3 protein: CASSRSGGSYNEQFF. CDR3 coding DNA: TGTGCCAGCAGCCGCAGCGGGGGATCCTACAATGAGCAGTTCTTC. Variable domain in full (rest from reference TRBV7-9 and TRBJ2-1): DTGVSQNPRHKITKRGQNVTFRCDPISEHNRLYWYRQTLGQGPEFLTYFQNEAQLEKSRLLSDRFSAERPKGSFSTLEIQRTEQGDSAMYLCASSRSGGSYNEQFFGPGTRLTVL.

The V gene is TRBV14, the J gene TRBJ2-5; 12 nucleotides line up with TRBD2. Trimming at V came to 1 base and at J to 5 bases, leaving 8 bases not matched to a gene. The CDR3 has 17 amino acids. Germline V CDR1 and CDR2: SGHDN, FVKESK. CDR3: CASSQGKTSGGGETQYF. CDR3 coding DNA: TGTGCCAGCAGCCAAGGAAAGACTAGCGGGGGCGGGGAGACCCAGTACTTC.

This sequence joins TRBV12-3 or TRBV12-4 and TRBJ1-2; D uncertain. This CDR3 spans 13 amino acids. V shed 7 bases and J shed 7 bases, with 16 bases lying between them. The CDR3 DNA reads TGTGCCAGCACTCCGGGGAGGTTCTCTGGCTACACCTTC. It is translated as CASTPGRFSGYTF.

The J gene is TRBJ2-3, the V gene TRBV6-5; TRBD1 aligns across 7 bases. The CDR3 extends over 15 amino acids. Germline V CDR1 and CDR2: MNHEY, SVGAGI. Germline trimming cut 1 base from V and 1 base from J; bases unmatched to any gene: 2. CDR3: CASSYYGTGTDTQYF. For the CDR3, the DNA is TGTGCCAGCAGTTACTATGGGACAGGCACAGATACGCAGTATTTT.

J is TRBJ2-5 and V is TRBV7-2, with TRBD1 matching 7 bases. This CDR3 region has 15 residues. Losses at the gene ends were 5 bases for V and 3 bases for J; bases not matched to a gene: 9. Per the germline V gene, CDR1 is SGHTA and CDR2 is FQGNSA. The CDR3 here is CASSPMRGRKETQYF. The CDR3 DNA reads TGTGCCAGCAGCCCTATGAGGGGGCGTAAAGAGACCCAGTACTTC.

This clonotype has a handful of counts. V and J are TRBV3-1 and TRBJ2-2; TRBD2 agrees at 7 bases. J lost 6 bases, V lost 4 bases, and 8 bases had no gene match. CDR3 length: 15 amino acids. CDR1 and CDR2 (germline): LGHDT, YNNKEL (reference sequence). CDR3 sequence (DNA): TGTGCCAGCAGCCGTCCGGGCGGGAGTTCCGGGGAGCTGTTTTTT. Amino acids: CASSRPGGSSGELFF.

The rearrangement joins TRBV20-1 to TRBJ2-1, with 11 nucleotides matching TRBD2. The trim removed 5 bases at V and 2 bases at J, leaving 2 bases unmatched. The germline CDR1 and CDR2 sequences are DFQATT and SNEGSKA (reference sequence). The CDR3 runs 14 residues. Here the CDR3 reads CSAPLAGAYNEQFF. The CDR3 coding sequence is TGCAGTGCTCCACTAGCGGGGGCCTACAATGAGCAGTTCTTC.

V usage is TRBV5-1 and J usage is TRBJ2-7; tentatively, D is TRBD1 (6 bases). V lost 4 bases and J lost 5, with 19 bases in between. CDR1 is SGHRS, CDR2 YFSETQ, per germline. The CDR3 runs 15 residues. The CDR3 protein is CASSILLRDTNEQYF. The CDR3 nucleotides read TGCGCCAGCAGCATACTGCTACGGGACACCAACGAGCAGTACTTC.

This chain uses TRBV5-1 with TRBJ2-7, with D perhaps being TRBD1 or TRBD2 (5 bases each). The length of the CDR3 is 18 residues. Trimming took 0 bases from V and 0 from J, leaving 19 bases between them. Germline values: CDR1 SGHRS, CDR2 YFSETQ. Here the CDR3 reads CASSLAPLGPRVSYEQYF. The CDR3 DNA follows: TGCGCCAGCAGCTTGGCCCCACTGGGACCTAGGGTCTCCTACGAGCAGTACTTC.